A selection of T cell receptor beta chains follows, all from one sample in a study of cytomegalovirus exposure and HLA in healthy donors. Assay used: immunoSEQ multiplex PCR; TCRdb lists only in-frame clones, some missing. The table includes over 55,000 clones, around 87% detected once. Sequenced sample: PBMCs. All receptors derive from a man aged 18 to 29 in good health and CMV-seronegative. Each CDR3 is given with its conserved first and last residue. Fields, in order: J gene, clone size, V gene, D gene, CDR3 protein, CDR3 DNA. A D gene is named only where the DNA matches it firmly. Clone size is stated in some rows and not others, as once, few, many or a class when expanded.

j_gene: TRBJ1-4; abundance: -; v_gene: TRBV19; d_gene: TRBD1; CDR3aa: CASSLRDSFNEKLFF; CDR3nt: TGTGCCAGTAGCCTCCGGGACAGCTTTAATGAAAAACTGTTTTTT
j_gene: TRBJ2-1; abundance: -; v_gene: TRBV9; d_gene: -; CDR3aa: CASSPAGSEQFF; CDR3nt: TGTGCCAGCAGCCCCGCGGGGAGTGAGCAGTTCTTC
j_gene: TRBJ2-7; abundance: once; v_gene: TRBV6-1; d_gene: -; CDR3aa: CASSEIPGVSYEQYF; CDR3nt: TGTGCCAGCAGTGAAATCCCCGGAGTTAGCTACGAGCAGTACTTC
j_gene: TRBJ1-1; abundance: few; v_gene: TRBV25-1; d_gene: -; CDR3aa: CASSGYRNTEAFF; CDR3nt: TGTGCCAGCAGTGGATACAGGAACACTGAAGCTTTCTTT
j_gene: TRBJ1-2; abundance: -; v_gene: TRBV5-1; d_gene: TRBD1; CDR3aa: CASSSGQPNYGYTF; CDR3nt: TGCGCCAGCAGTTCGGGACAGCCTAACTATGGCTACACCTTC
j_gene: TRBJ2-3; abundance: -; v_gene: TRBV4-1; d_gene: -; CDR3aa: CASSQDFGLARTDTQYF; CDR3nt: TGCGCCAGCAGCCAAGATTTCGGGCTAGCGAGGACAGATACGCAGTATTTT
j_gene: TRBJ1-6; abundance: once; v_gene: TRBV4-1; d_gene: -; CDR3aa: CASSRTPLEVDYNSPLHF; CDR3nt: TGCGCCAGCAGCCGCACACCCCTTGAGGTAGACTATAATTCACCCCTCCACTTT
j_gene: TRBJ1-1; abundance: -; v_gene: TRBV4-1; d_gene: -; CDR3aa: CASSQWSAARTEAFF; CDR3nt: TGCGCCAGCAGCCAATGGTCCGCCGCCAGAACTGAAGCTTTCTTT
j_gene: TRBJ2-7; abundance: -; v_gene: TRBV6-5; d_gene: TRBD2; CDR3aa: CASSYDGLAAYEQYF; CDR3nt: TGTGCCAGCAGTTACGACGGACTAGCGGCCTACGAGCAGTACTTC
j_gene: TRBJ2-7; abundance: -; v_gene: TRBV28; d_gene: TRBD2; CDR3aa: CASAAPGSLAGGFYEQYF; CDR3nt: TGTGCCAGCGCGGCCCCGGGGTCCCTAGCGGGGGGATTCTACGAGCAGTACTTC
j_gene: TRBJ1-1; abundance: -; v_gene: TRBV19; d_gene: -; CDR3aa: CASREGNTEAFF; CDR3nt: TGTGCCAGTAGAGAGGGAAACACTGAAGCTTTCTTT
j_gene: TRBJ1-3; abundance: -; v_gene: TRBV29-1; d_gene: -; CDR3aa: CSVERFQGSGNTIYF; CDR3nt: TGCAGCGTTGAAAGATTCCAGGGCTCTGGAAACACCATATATTTT
j_gene: TRBJ2-7; abundance: -; v_gene: TRBV30; d_gene: TRBD1; CDR3aa: CAWSVGGGLTEQYF; CDR3nt: TGTGCCTGGAGTGTAGGGGGCGGCCTCACCGAGCAGTACTTC
j_gene: TRBJ1-2; abundance: few; v_gene: TRBV29-1; d_gene: -; CDR3aa: CSAPGGNYGYTF; CDR3nt: TGCAGCGCCCCGGGGGGGAACTATGGCTACACCTTC
j_gene: TRBJ2-1; abundance: few; v_gene: TRBV6-6; d_gene: TRBD1; CDR3aa: CASTHPGQGNYNEQFF; CDR3nt: TGTGCCAGCACCCATCCGGGACAGGGAAATTACAATGAGCAGTTCTTC
j_gene: TRBJ1-1; abundance: once; v_gene: TRBV30; d_gene: -; CDR3aa: CAWDRQQSTEAFF; CDR3nt: TGTGCCTGGGACAGGCAACAAAGCACTGAAGCTTTCTTT
j_gene: TRBJ2-7; abundance: -; v_gene: TRBV6-1; d_gene: TRBD1; CDR3aa: CASSTSGTGSYEQYF; CDR3nt: TGTGCCAGCAGTACTTCCGGGACAGGCAGTTACGAGCAGTACTTC
j_gene: TRBJ2-7; abundance: -; v_gene: TRBV27; d_gene: -; CDR3aa: CASSTDITRYEQYF; CDR3nt: TGTGCCAGCAGTACCGACATAACCCGGTACGAGCAGTACTTC
j_gene: TRBJ2-7; abundance: -; v_gene: TRBV9; d_gene: -; CDR3aa: CASSPSRADEQYF; CDR3nt: TGTGCCAGCAGCCCTTCCAGGGCGGACGAGCAGTACTTC
j_gene: TRBJ2-7; abundance: -; v_gene: TRBV7-3; d_gene: -; CDR3aa: CASSVTQGFEQYF; CDR3nt: TGTGCCAGCAGCGTCACCCAGGGCTTCGAGCAGTACTTC